The T cell receptor (beta chain) under discussion was sequenced for a study of T cell responses to AZD1222 COVID-19 vaccine. Study-wide results and limits: Among AZD1222 vaccinees, only five to seven were seropositive at baseline. Variant regions that are unmutated are reportedly the target of nearly half of spike-specific TCRs. In a largely white British group with more females than males, clonal diversity was possibly underestimated.

Comments on this clone: Its antigen remains unknown.

The CDR3 length is 15 residues. V was cut by 5 bases and J by 9 bases, with 17 bases left in between. Germline V gene data show CDR1 as LNHNV and CDR2 as YYDKDF (reference sequence). Only in-frame clones appear in the TCRdb table, and some are missing; sequencing was by immunoSEQ multiplex PCR. The table includes 100,000 to 150,000 clones, approximately 89% detected once. The clonotype was recovered from an adult in good health. The sample consisted of peripheral blood, taken on day 0 of AZD1222 vaccination. This chain uses TRBV15 with TRBJ1-6; tentatively, D is TRBD1 (5 bases). CDR3 in amino acids: CATSRDQTWVSPLHF. CDR3 DNA: TGTGCCACCAGCCGGGACCAGACTTGGGTTTCACCCCTCCACTTT.